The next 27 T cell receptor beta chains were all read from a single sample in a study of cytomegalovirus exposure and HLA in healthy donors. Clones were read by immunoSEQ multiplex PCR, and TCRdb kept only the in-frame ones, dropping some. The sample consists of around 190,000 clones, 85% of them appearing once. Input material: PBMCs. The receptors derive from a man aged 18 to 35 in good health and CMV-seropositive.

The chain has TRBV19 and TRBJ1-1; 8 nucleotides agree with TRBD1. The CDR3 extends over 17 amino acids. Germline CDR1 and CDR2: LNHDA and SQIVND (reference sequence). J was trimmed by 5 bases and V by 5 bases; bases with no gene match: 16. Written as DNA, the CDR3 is TGTGCCAGTAGTGTGGACAGGGTCCCCAGAACGGAGACTGAAGCTTTCTTT. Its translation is CASSVDRVPRTETEAFF.

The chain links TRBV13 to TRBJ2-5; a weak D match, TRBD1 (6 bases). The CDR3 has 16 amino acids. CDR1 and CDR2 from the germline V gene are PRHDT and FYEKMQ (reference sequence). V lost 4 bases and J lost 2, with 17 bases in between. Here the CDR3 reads CASSSRDTGPQETQYF. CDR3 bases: TGTGCCAGCAGCTCCCGTGACACAGGGCCGCAAGAGACCCAGTACTTC.

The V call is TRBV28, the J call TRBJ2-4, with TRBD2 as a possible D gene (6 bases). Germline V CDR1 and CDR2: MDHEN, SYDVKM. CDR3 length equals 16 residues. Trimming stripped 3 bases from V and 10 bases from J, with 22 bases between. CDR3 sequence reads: CASSLQTGTPAAIQYF. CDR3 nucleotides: TGTGCCAGCAGTTTGCAAACCGGGACTCCCGCGGCGATTCAGTACTTC.

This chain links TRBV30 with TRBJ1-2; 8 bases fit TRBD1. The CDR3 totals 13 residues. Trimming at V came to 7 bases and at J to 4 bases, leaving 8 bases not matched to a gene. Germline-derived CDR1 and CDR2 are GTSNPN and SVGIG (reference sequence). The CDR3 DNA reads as TGTGCCTTCAAGACAGGGGCCGCCTATGGCTACACCTTC. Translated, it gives CAFKTGAAYGYTF.

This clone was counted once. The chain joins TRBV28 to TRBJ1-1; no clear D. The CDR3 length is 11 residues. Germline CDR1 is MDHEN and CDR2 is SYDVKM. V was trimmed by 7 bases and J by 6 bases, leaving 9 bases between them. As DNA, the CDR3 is TGTGCCAGCAACGTGGGAGCTGAAGCTTTCTTT. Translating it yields CASNVGAEAFF.

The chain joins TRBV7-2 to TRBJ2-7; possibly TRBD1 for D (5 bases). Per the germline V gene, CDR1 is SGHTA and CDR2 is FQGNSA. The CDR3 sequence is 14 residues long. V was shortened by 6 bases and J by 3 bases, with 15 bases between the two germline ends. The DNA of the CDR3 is TGTGCCAGCAGTCCTCAGGGAAATATCTACGAGCAGTACTTC. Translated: CASSPQGNIYEQYF.

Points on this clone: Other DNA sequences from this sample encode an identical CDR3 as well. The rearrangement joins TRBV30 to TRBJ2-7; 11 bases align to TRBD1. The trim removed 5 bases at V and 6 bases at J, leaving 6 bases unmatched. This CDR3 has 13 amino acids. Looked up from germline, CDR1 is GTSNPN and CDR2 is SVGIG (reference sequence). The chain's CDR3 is CAWSRTGGSEQYF. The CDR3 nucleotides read TGTGCCTGGTCGAGGACAGGGGGCTCCGAGCAGTACTTC.

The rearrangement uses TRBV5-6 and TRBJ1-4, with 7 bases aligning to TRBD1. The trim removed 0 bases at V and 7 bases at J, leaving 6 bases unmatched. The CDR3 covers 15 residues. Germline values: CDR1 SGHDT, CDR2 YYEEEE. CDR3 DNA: TGTGCCAGCAGCTTGGCGGGCAGGGGGAGTGAAAAACTGTTTTTT. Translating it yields CASSLAGRGSEKLFF. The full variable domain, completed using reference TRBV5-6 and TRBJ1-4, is DAGVTQSPTHLIKTRGQQVTLRCSPKSGHDTVSWYQQALGQGPQFIFQYYEEEERQRGNFPDRFSGHQFPNYSSELNVNALLLGDSALYLCASSLAGRGSEKLFFGSGTQLSVL.

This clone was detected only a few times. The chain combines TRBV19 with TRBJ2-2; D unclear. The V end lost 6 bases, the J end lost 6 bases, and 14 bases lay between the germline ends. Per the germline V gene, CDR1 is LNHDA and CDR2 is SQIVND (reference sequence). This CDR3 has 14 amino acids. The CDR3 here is CASRPGDRAGELFF. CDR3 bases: TGTGCCAGTAGGCCGGGTGACCGGGCCGGGGAGCTGTTTTTT. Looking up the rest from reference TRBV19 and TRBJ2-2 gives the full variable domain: DGGITQSPKYLFRKEGQNVTLSCEQNLNHDAMYWYRQDPGQGLRLIYYSQIVNDFQKGDIAEGYSVSREKKESFPLTVTSAQKNPTAFYLCASRPGDRAGELFFGEGSRLTVL.

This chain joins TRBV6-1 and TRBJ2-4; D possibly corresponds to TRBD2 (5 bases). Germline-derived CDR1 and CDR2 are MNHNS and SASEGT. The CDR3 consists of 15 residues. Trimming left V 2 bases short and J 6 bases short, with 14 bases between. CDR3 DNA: TGTGCCAGCAGTGAAAGGCTGGGAGTTAGAAACATTCAGTACTTC. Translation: CASSERLGVRNIQYF.

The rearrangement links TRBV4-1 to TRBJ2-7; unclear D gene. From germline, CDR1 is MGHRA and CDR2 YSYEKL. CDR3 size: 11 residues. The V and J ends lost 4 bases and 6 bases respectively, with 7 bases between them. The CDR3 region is CASSLGSEQYF. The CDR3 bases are TGCGCCAGCAGCCTCGGGTCCGAGCAGTACTTC.

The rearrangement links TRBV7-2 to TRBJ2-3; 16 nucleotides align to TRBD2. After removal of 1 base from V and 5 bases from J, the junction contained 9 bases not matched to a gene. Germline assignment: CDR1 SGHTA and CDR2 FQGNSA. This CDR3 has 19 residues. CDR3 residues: CASSLVPGLAGGHQDTQYF. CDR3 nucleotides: TGTGCCAGCAGCTTAGTGCCGGGACTAGCGGGGGGGCATCAAGATACGCAGTATTTT.

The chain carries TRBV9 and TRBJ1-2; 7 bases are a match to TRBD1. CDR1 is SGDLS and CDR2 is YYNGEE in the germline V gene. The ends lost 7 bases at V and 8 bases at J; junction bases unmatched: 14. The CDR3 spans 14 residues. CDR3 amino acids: CASARDSSGGGYTF. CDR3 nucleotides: TGTGCCAGCGCACGGGACAGCAGTGGGGGGGGCTACACCTTC.

Here the CDR3 reads CASSQDAAGGGYTF. CDR3 coding DNA: TGTGCCAGCAGCCAAGATGCGGCAGGGGGTGGCTACACCTTC. The J gene is TRBJ1-2, the V gene TRBV4-2; 7 positions match TRBD1. With V trimmed by 0 bases and J by 7 bases, 5 bases remained unmatched. Germline V gives CDR1 LGHNA, CDR2 YNFKEQ. The CDR3 sequence is 14 residues long.

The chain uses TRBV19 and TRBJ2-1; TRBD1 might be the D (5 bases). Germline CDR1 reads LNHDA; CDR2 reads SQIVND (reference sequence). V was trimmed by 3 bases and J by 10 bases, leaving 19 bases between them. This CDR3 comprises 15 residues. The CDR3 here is CASSMGQFTSEEQFF. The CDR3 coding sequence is TGTGCCAGTAGTATGGGGCAGTTTACGTCCGAGGAGCAGTTCTTC. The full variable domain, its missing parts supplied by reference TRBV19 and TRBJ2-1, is DGGITQSPKYLFRKEGQNVTLSCEQNLNHDAMYWYRQDPGQGLRLIYYSQIVNDFQKGDIAEGYSVSREKKESFPLTVTSAQKNPTAFYLCASSMGQFTSEEQFFGPGTRLTVL.

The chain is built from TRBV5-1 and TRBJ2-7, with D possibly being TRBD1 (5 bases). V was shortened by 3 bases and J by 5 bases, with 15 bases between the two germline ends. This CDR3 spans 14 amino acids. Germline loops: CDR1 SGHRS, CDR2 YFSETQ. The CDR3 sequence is CASSSSPGIDEQYF. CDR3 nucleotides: TGCGCCAGCAGCTCGAGTCCAGGGATAGACGAGCAGTACTTC.

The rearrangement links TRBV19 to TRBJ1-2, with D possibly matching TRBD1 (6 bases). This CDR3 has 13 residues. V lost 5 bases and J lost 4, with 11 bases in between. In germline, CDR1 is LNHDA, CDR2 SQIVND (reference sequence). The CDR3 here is CASSFGQSYGYTF. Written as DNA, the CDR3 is TGTGCCAGTAGTTTTGGACAGAGCTATGGCTACACCTTC.

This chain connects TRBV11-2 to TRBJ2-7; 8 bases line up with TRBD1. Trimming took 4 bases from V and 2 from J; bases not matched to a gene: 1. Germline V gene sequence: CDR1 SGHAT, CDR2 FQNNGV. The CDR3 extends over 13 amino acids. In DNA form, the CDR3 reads TGTGCCAGCAGCTCGGACAGGGCCTACGAGCAGTACTTC. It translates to CASSSDRAYEQYF.

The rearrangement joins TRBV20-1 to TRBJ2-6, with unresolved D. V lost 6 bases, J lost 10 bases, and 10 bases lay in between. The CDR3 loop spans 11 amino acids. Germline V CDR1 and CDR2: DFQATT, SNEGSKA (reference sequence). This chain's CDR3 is CSATPRNVLTF. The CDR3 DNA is TGCAGTGCGACCCCTAGGAACGTCCTGACTTTC.

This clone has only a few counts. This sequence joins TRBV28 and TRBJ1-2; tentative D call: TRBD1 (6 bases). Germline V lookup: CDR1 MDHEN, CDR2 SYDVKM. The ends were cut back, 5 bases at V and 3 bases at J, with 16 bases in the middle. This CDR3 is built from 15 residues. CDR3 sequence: CASSPQGSADYGYTF. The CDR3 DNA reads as TGTGCCAGCAGTCCTCAGGGGTCCGCGGACTATGGCTACACCTTC.

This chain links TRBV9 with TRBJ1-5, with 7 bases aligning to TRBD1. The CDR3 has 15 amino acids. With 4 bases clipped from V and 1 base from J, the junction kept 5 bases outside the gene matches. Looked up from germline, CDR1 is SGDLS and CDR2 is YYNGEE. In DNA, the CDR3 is TGTGCCAGCAGCCTAACGGACAGGAGCAATCAGCCCCAGCATTTT. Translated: CASSLTDRSNQPQHF.

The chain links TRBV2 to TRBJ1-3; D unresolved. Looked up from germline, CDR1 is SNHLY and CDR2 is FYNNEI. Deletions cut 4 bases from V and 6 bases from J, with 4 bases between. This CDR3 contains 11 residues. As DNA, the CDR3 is TGTGCCAGCAGTGGCGAAAACACCATATATTTT. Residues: CASSGENTIYF.

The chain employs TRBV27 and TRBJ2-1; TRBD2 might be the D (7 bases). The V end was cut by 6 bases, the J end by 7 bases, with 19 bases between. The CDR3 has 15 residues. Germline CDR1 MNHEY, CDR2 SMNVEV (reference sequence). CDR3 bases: TGTGCCAGCAGGAGAGGGGGAGGGGTAAGGAATGAGCAGTTCTTC. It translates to CASRRGGGVRNEQFF.

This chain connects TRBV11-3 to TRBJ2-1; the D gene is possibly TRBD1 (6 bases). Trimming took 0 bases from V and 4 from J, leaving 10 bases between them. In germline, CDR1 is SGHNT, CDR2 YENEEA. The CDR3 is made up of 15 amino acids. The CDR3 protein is CASSLDRGRYNEQFF. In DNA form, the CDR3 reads TGTGCCAGCAGCTTAGACAGGGGACGATACAATGAGCAGTTCTTC.

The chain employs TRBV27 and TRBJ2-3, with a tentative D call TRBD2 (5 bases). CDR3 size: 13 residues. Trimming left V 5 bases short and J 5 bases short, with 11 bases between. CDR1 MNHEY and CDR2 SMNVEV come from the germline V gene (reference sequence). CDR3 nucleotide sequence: TGTGCCAGCAGTGGAACTAGTCGAGATACGCAGTATTTT. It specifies CASSGTSRDTQYF.

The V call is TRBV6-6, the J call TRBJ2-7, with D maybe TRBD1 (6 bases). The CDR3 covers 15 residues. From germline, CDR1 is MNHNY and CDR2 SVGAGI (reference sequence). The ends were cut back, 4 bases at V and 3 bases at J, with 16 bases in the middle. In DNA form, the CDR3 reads TGTGCCAGCAGTTTCCTGGACAGCAAGAGCTACGAGCAGTACTTC. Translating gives CASSFLDSKSYEQYF.

CDR3 loop: CASSSIWRNSRYEQYF. The CDR3 DNA is TGTGCCAGCAGCTCTATTTGGCGGAATTCGCGCTACGAGCAGTACTTC. The chain has TRBV7-2 and TRBJ2-7; D gene ambiguous. From germline, CDR1 is SGHTA and CDR2 FQGNSA. The CDR3 loop spans 16 amino acids. The V end lost 4 bases, the J end lost 3 bases, and 19 bases lay between the germline ends.